These T cell receptor beta chains were read from a single sample in a study of cytomegalovirus exposure and HLA in healthy donors. TCRdb's table, derived via immunoSEQ multiplex PCR, lists solely in-frame clones and lacks some. The sample lists roughly 48,000 clones, about nine tenths occurring once. The material sequenced was PBMCs. The receptors stem from a woman aged 25 to 39 in good health and CMV-seronegative. Both conserved end residues are part of each CDR3. The order of the fields is CDR3 length, J gene, clone size, V gene, D gene, CDR3 DNA, CDR3 protein. D genes are given only for firm matches. Clone size is shown for a subset of rows, as once, few, many or a class of expanded clone.

15,TRBJ2-1,-,TRBV9,-,TGTGCCAGCAGTGGCGGGAAATACATTGGGAATGAGCAGTTCTTC,CASSGGKYIGNEQFF
12,TRBJ1-2,-,TRBV10-3,-,TGTGCCATCAGGCCTGGGGAGGGCAGCTGTACCTTC,CAIRPGEGSCTF
13,TRBJ2-5,-,TRBV2,TRBD2,TGTGCCTCCTTAGGACTAGCGGAAGAGACCCAGTACTTC,CASLGLAEETQYF
17,TRBJ2-1,-,TRBV27,TRBD1,TGTGCCAGCAGTTTACTAACAGGGGCGAGCTCCTACAATGAGCAGTTCTTC,CASSLLTGASSYNEQFF
14,TRBJ2-1,-,TRBV27,TRBD2,TGTGCCAGCACGCCGGGACTAGCGTACAATGAGCAGTTCTTC,CASTPGLAYNEQFF
13,TRBJ2-7,-,TRBV19,-,TGTGCCAGTAGTACGGATCAGCGGTACGAGCAGTACTTC,CASSTDQRYEQYF
16,TRBJ2-1,-,TRBV2,TRBD2,TGTGCCAGCAGTGACGTAGCGGGAGGTGGTTACAATGAGCAGTTCTTC,CASSDVAGGGYNEQFF
15,TRBJ1-2,-,TRBV28,TRBD1,TGTGCCAGCAGTTCTACCCGGGACAGGGACTATGGCTACACCTTC,CASSSTRDRDYGYTF
13,TRBJ2-7,-,TRBV6-1,TRBD1,TGTGCCAGCAGTGGAGACAGGGGGTCCGAGCAGTACTTC,CASSGDRGSEQYF
17,TRBJ1-2,-,TRBV5-4,-,TGTGCCAGCAGCTTGGAGCGGGACACTAAAGCTAACTATGGCTACACCTTC,CASSLERDTKANYGYTF
14,TRBJ2-3,-,TRBV7-3,TRBD1,TGTGCCAGCAGTCGGACAGGGATTACAGATACGCAGTATTTT,CASSRTGITDTQYF
12,TRBJ1-5,-,TRBV28,-,TGTGCCAGCAGTTTTCCCGTCCAGCCCCAGCATTTT,CASSFPVQPQHF
14,TRBJ1-2,-,TRBV6-5,-,TGTGCCAGCAGTAGCCGGGACAAGAACTATGGCTACACCTTC,CASSSRDKNYGYTF
16,TRBJ1-4,-,TRBV15,TRBD1,TGTGCCACCAGCAGAGAAATAGGACAGGGTGGCGAAAAACTGTTTTTT,CATSREIGQGGEKLFF
12,TRBJ2-7,-,TRBV13,TRBD2,TGTGCCAGCAGCTTGGGGGGGGACGAGCAGTACTTC,CASSLGGDEQYF
13,TRBJ1-1,-,TRBV5-1,-,TGCGCCAGCAGCTTGGACAGCTTCAAAGAAGCTTTCTTT,CASSLDSFKEAFF
13,TRBJ2-1,-,TRBV29-1,TRBD1,TGCAGCGTCCCGGGACAGTCCTACAATGAGCAGTTCTTC,CSVPGQSYNEQFF
16,TRBJ2-1,-,TRBV10-1,TRBD1,TGCGCCAGCAGTAATGGGCCGGGGACAGGGGGCAATGAGCAGTTCTTC,CASSNGPGTGGNEQFF
15,TRBJ2-2,-,TRBV30,TRBD2,TGTGCCTGGAGGGGGACTAGCGGGAACACCGGGGAGCTGTTTTTT,CAWRGTSGNTGELFF
14,TRBJ2-2,-,TRBV7-2,TRBD2,TGTGCCAGCAGCTTCGGGGGGTACACCGGGGAGCTGTTTTTT,CASSFGGYTGELFF
15,TRBJ1-2,-,TRBV9,-,TGTGCCAGCAGCCCTCAGACAGGTATTAACTATGGCTACACCTTC,CASSPQTGINYGYTF
15,TRBJ2-7,-,TRBV28,TRBD2,TGTGCCAGCTTACCCGGGGGGTACCTCTCCTACGAGCAGTACTTC,CASLPGGYLSYEQYF
13,TRBJ2-1,-,TRBV18,-,TGTGCCAGCCGAGCTAGCGCATACAATGAGCAGTTCTTC,CASRASAYNEQFF
12,TRBJ2-7,few,TRBV29-1,-,TGCAGCGTTATCTTGTCGATGAGGGAGCAGTACTTC,CSVILSMREQYF
16,TRBJ1-5,-,TRBV28,-,TGTGCCAGCAGTTTGACCCAGGGGTTCCTCAATCAGCCCCAGCATTTT,CASSLTQGFLNQPQHF